This T cell receptor beta chain is from a study of shared clonotypes between healthy human individuals. Of note for this clone: Its antigen remains unknown. The same CDR3 arises from other DNA sequences in this sample as well.

Study findings and constraints: Generation probability values for non-shared clonotypes were lower than those for clonotypes shared by all four donors.

Pooled CD45RO+ cells and CCR7-negative CD45RA+ TemRA cells made up CD8 memory. Sequencing was performed with immunoSEQ multiplex PCR; in TCRdb, only in-frame clones are kept and a portion is missing. The profile shows around 83,000 clones, around 57% of them singletons. The sequenced material came from memory CD8+ T cells sorted from blood. This sample's subset: CD45RO+ cells pooled with CCR7-negative TemRA cells. This clonotype was sampled from a man in his thirties or forties in good health.

This CDR3 is CASSLGPSSYNEQFF. The CDR3 DNA follows: TGTGCCAGCAGCTTAGGTCCTAGCTCCTACAATGAGCAGTTCTTC. The rearrangement joins TRBV7-8 to TRBJ2-1, with D hard to call. Germline V CDR1 and CDR2: SGHVS, FQNEAQ. Trimming shortened V by 1 base and J by 0 bases, and 7 bases separated the two germline ends. The CDR3 is 15 residues long.